This is a list of T cell receptor beta chains from one sample in a study of healthy donors' naive CD4 and CD8 T cells. One entry per CDR3 protein results from TCRdb running MiXCR on the reads. The sample yields roughly 200,000 distinct CDR3 sequences, around three quarters seen once. The specimen was naive CD4+ and CD8+ T cells sorted from blood, pooled from several donors. The source is a pool of human donors in good health; the sample pools cells from several healthy donors. CDR3s include the opening cysteine and the closing phenylalanine or tryptophan. Fields, in order: V gene, D gene, clone size, J gene, CDR3 protein, CDR3 DNA. D genes are given only for firm matches. Part of the rows lack a size; the others show once, few, many or a class for expanded clones.

V gene: TRBV28; D gene: NA; clone size: NA; J gene: TRBJ1-5; CDR3 protein: CASSPRWGAPSNQPQHF; CDR3 DNA: TGTGCCAGCAGTCCACGATGGGGGGCGCCCAGCAATCAGCCCCAGCATTTT
V gene: TRBV20-1; D gene: TRBD2; clone size: NA; J gene: TRBJ2-7; CDR3 protein: CSASLLAGSYEQYF; CDR3 DNA: TGCAGTGCGAGCTTACTAGCGGGATCCTACGAGCAGTACTTC
V gene: TRBV15; D gene: NA; clone size: NA; J gene: TRBJ2-7; CDR3 protein: CATSREGQGIYEQYF; CDR3 DNA: TGTGCCACCAGCAGAGAGGGGCAGGGGATCTACGAGCAGTACTTC
V gene: TRBV14; D gene: TRBD1; clone size: NA; J gene: TRBJ1-3; CDR3 protein: CASSVGQVGNTIYF; CDR3 DNA: TGTGCCAGCAGCGTGGGACAGGTCGGAAACACCATATATTTT
V gene: TRBV29-1; D gene: NA; clone size: NA; J gene: TRBJ2-1; CDR3 protein: CSVSDRRRGNEQFF; CDR3 DNA: TGCAGCGTTTCCGACAGGAGGAGAGGGAATGAGCAGTTCTTC
V gene: TRBV5-5; D gene: NA; clone size: NA; J gene: TRBJ2-1; CDR3 protein: CASSFERPYNEQFF; CDR3 DNA: TGTGCCAGCAGCTTTGAAAGGCCCTACAATGAGCAGTTCTTC
V gene: TRBV27; D gene: TRBD1; clone size: few; J gene: TRBJ2-7; CDR3 protein: CASSPGQATSYEQYF; CDR3 DNA: TGTGCCAGCAGTCCCGGACAGGCCACCTCCTACGAGCAGTACTTC
V gene: TRBV6-5; D gene: NA; clone size: NA; J gene: TRBJ2-6; CDR3 protein: CASSYGRLSGANVLTF; CDR3 DNA: TGTGCCAGCAGTTACGGGCGGCTCTCTGGGGCCAACGTCCTGACTTTC
V gene: TRBV14; D gene: NA; clone size: NA; J gene: TRBJ2-5; CDR3 protein: CASSQVGKGLETQYF; CDR3 DNA: TGTGCCAGCAGCCAAGTAGGAAAGGGATTAGAGACCCAGTACTTC
V gene: TRBV6-5; D gene: TRBD2; clone size: once; J gene: TRBJ2-3; CDR3 protein: CASSYGGTSGDTQYF; CDR3 DNA: TGTGCCAGCAGTTACGGTGGGACTAGCGGCGATACGCAGTATTTT
V gene: TRBV20-1; D gene: NA; clone size: NA; J gene: TRBJ2-5; CDR3 protein: CSAGDRAQWTQYF; CDR3 DNA: TGCAGTGCTGGCGATCGAGCACAGTGGACCCAGTACTTC
V gene: TRBV6-1; D gene: NA; clone size: NA; J gene: TRBJ2-2; CDR3 protein: CAGSAGRGTGELFF; CDR3 DNA: TGTGCCGGCAGTGCCGGGCGAGGGACCGGGGAGCTGTTTTTT
V gene: TRBV19; D gene: NA; clone size: NA; J gene: TRBJ2-7; CDR3 protein: CASSVSTGAAYEQYF; CDR3 DNA: TGTGCCAGTAGTGTCTCGACAGGAGCGGCCTACGAGCAGTACTTC
V gene: TRBV6-4; D gene: TRBD1; clone size: NA; J gene: TRBJ2-1; CDR3 protein: CASSNAGQGYNEQFF; CDR3 DNA: TGTGCCAGCAGTAACGCGGGACAGGGTTACAATGAGCAGTTCTTC
V gene: TRBV30; D gene: NA; clone size: NA; J gene: TRBJ1-1; CDR3 protein: CAWSPKGQPLNTEAFF; CDR3 DNA: TGTGCCTGGAGTCCCAAAGGACAGCCCTTGAACACTGAAGCTTTCTTT
V gene: TRBV7-9; D gene: NA; clone size: NA; J gene: TRBJ1-1; CDR3 protein: CASSLEAGIEAFF; CDR3 DNA: TGTGCCAGCAGCTTAGAGGCAGGGATTGAAGCTTTCTTT
V gene: TRBV5-4; D gene: NA; clone size: few; J gene: TRBJ1-1; CDR3 protein: CASSLVIGDGAFF; CDR3 DNA: TGTGCCAGCAGCTTGGTGATCGGCGACGGAGCTTTCTTT
V gene: TRBV6-6; D gene: NA; clone size: few; J gene: TRBJ2-7; CDR3 protein: CASSYSTGGTYEQYF; CDR3 DNA: TGTGCCAGCAGTTACTCCACCGGTGGCACCTACGAGCAGTACTTC
V gene: TRBV4-1; D gene: NA; clone size: NA; J gene: TRBJ1-1; CDR3 protein: CASSQKIGATGRMNTEAFF; CDR3 DNA: TGCGCCAGCAGCCAAAAGATCGGGGCCACAGGGAGGATGAACACTGAAGCTTTCTTT
V gene: TRBV5-6; D gene: NA; clone size: NA; J gene: TRBJ1-2; CDR3 protein: CASSLGSSGSTYGYTF; CDR3 DNA: TGTGCCAGCAGCTTGGGGAGCAGCGGATCGACTTATGGCTACACCTTC
V gene: TRBV19; D gene: NA; clone size: NA; J gene: TRBJ2-3; CDR3 protein: CASSIGQDTQYF; CDR3 DNA: TGTGCCAGTAGTATCGGACAAGATACGCAGTATTTT
V gene: TRBV7-8; D gene: TRBD2; clone size: NA; J gene: TRBJ2-1; CDR3 protein: CASSFGTSGRSEEQFF; CDR3 DNA: TGTGCCAGCAGCTTCGGTACTAGCGGGAGGTCTGAAGAGCAGTTCTTC
V gene: TRBV6-5; D gene: NA; clone size: once; J gene: TRBJ2-7; CDR3 protein: CASSYLTGLRREQYF; CDR3 DNA: TGTGCCAGCAGTTACCTAACCGGGTTGAGGAGGGAGCAGTACTTC
V gene: TRBV11-2; D gene: NA; clone size: NA; J gene: TRBJ2-1; CDR3 protein: CASSPYIGGGSYNEQFF; CDR3 DNA: TGTGCCAGCAGCCCGTACATCGGAGGTGGCTCCTACAATGAGCAGTTCTTC
V gene: TRBV6-2/TRBV6-3; D gene: NA; clone size: NA; J gene: TRBJ2-1; CDR3 protein: CASSYSQTLLNEQFF; CDR3 DNA: TGTGCCAGCAGTTACTCTCAAACCCTTCTCAATGAGCAGTTCTTC
V gene: TRBV2; D gene: NA; clone size: NA; J gene: TRBJ1-2; CDR3 protein: CASSESDYGYTF; CDR3 DNA: TGTGCCAGCAGTGAATCGGACTATGGCTACACCTTC
V gene: TRBV21-1; D gene: NA; clone size: NA; J gene: TRBJ2-7; CDR3 protein: CASSATPGQGDEQYF; CDR3 DNA: TGTGCCAGCAGCGCCACCCCGGGACAGGGCGACGAGCAGTACTTC